These 9 T cell receptor beta chains came from one sample sequenced in a study of blood T cell repertoires in COVID-19. Libraries were prepared by immunoSEQ multiplex PCR; TCRdb keeps only in-frame clonotypes and omits some of them. The table lists 250,000 to 300,000 clones, 80% to 90% of them singletons, with about 6% in the top ten. Sample: peripheral blood. The receptors shown here come from a woman aged 45-65 years with COVID-19, enrolled during active disease.

The CDR3 DNA follows: TGTGCCAGCAGCCTACTTGGGCTAGGGGAAGGATACTTC. This sequence encodes CASSLLGLGEGYF. J is TRBJ2-5 and V is TRBV4-2, with TRBD1 as a possible D gene (5 bases). Germline V lookup: CDR1 LGHNA, CDR2 YNFKEQ. Trimming pared 4 bases from V and 14 bases from J, leaving 20 bases between. This CDR3 comprises 13 residues.

This clone was seen a few times. In DNA form, the CDR3 reads TGTGCCAGCGGCCACTACGAGCAGTACTTC. Protein: CASGHYEQYF. This chain connects TRBV12-3 or TRBV12-4 to TRBJ2-7; D ambiguous. Trimming shortened V by 8 bases and J by 3 bases, and 5 bases separated the two germline ends. The CDR3 has 10 residues.

V usage is TRBV29-1 and J usage is TRBJ1-1, with a possible D match to TRBD1 (5 bases). V lost 7 bases to trimming and J lost 3 bases, with 15 bases between them. This CDR3 has 13 residues. The germline V gene has CDR1 SQVTM and CDR2 ANQGSEA. The CDR3 loop is CSARRGRYTEAFF. In DNA form, the CDR3 reads TGCAGCGCCCGGCGGGGACGGTACACTGAAGCTTTCTTT. The whole variable domain, filled in from reference TRBV29-1 and TRBJ1-1, reads SAVISQKPSRDICQRGTSLTIQCQVDSQVTMMFWYRQQPGQSLTLIATANQGSEATYESGFVIDKFPISRPNLTFSTLTVSNMSPEDSSIYLCSARRGRYTEAFFGQGTRLTVV.

The chain recombines TRBV12-3 or TRBV12-4 with TRBJ1-2, with D possibly matching TRBD1 (5 bases). The CDR3 length is 13 residues. The V end lost 5 bases, the J end lost 7 bases, and 14 bases lay between the germline ends. CDR3 loop: CASSINQGSGYTF. The DNA of the CDR3 is TGTGCCAGCAGTATCAACCAGGGATCTGGCTACACCTTC.

The V gene is TRBV19, the J gene TRBJ1-2; 8 bases are shared with TRBD1. The germline V gene has CDR1 LNHDA and CDR2 SQIVND (reference sequence). The V and J ends lost 7 bases and 4 bases, in that order; junction bases with no gene match: 11. This CDR3 spans 15 amino acids. Written as DNA, the CDR3 is TGTGCCAGTATCCTCCGGACAGGGTATTCCTATGGCTACACCTTC. Its translation is CASILRTGYSYGYTF.

V gene TRBV7-6 combines with J gene TRBJ2-7; 10 nucleotides align to TRBD1. V lost 5 bases to trimming and J lost 1 base; unmatched junction nucleotides: 5. Germline-derived CDR1 and CDR2 are SGHVS and FNYEAQ. The length of the CDR3 is 15 residues. The CDR3, as DNA: TGTGCCAGCAGCCAAACGGGACAGGGGTCCTACGAGCAGTACTTC. Translation gives CASSQTGQGSYEQYF. Drawing the rest from reference TRBV7-6 and TRBJ2-7, the complete variable domain is GAGVSQSPRYKVTKRGQDVALRCDPISGHVSLYWYRQALGQGPEFLTYFNYEAQQDKSGLPNDRFSAERPEGSISTLTIQRTEQRDSAMYRCASSQTGQGSYEQYFGPGTRLTVT.

The chain uses TRBV7-3 and TRBJ1-2, with D possibly being TRBD1 (6 bases). Trimming took 5 bases from V and 8 from J, leaving 18 bases between them. This CDR3 region has 14 residues. Germline V gene data show CDR1 as SGHTA and CDR2 as FQGTGA. The CDR3: CASSPRGNREGYTF. Here the CDR3 DNA reads TGTGCCAGCAGCCCGAGGGGGAACAGGGAGGGCTACACCTTC.

The chain carries TRBV4-3 and TRBJ2-6; no reliable D call. This CDR3 is 15 amino acids long. Deletions cut 1 base from V and 0 bases from J, with 4 bases between. Germline V gives CDR1 LGHNA, CDR2 YSLEER. The CDR3: CASSQAGSGANVLTF. In DNA form, the CDR3 reads TGCGCCAGCAGCCAAGCAGGCTCTGGGGCCAACGTCCTGACTTTC.

The J gene is TRBJ2-7, the V gene TRBV5-4; D is possibly TRBD1 (6 bases). V lost 4 bases to trimming and J lost 3 bases, with 14 bases between them. In germline, CDR1 is SGHNT, CDR2 YYREEE (reference sequence). This CDR3 region has 14 residues. The CDR3 loop reads CASSPLDRLYEQYF. CDR3 nucleotide sequence: TGTGCCAGCAGCCCCCTTGACAGGCTCTACGAGCAGTACTTC.